These T cell receptor beta chains were read from a single sample in a study of identical twins. From the 5' RACE reads, TCRdb called clonotypes with MiXCR, one entry per CDR3 protein. Counted here are fewer than 650,000 distinct CDR3 sequences, around 7.5% occurring once; the ten biggest clones make up 1.6%. These sequences were also reported in another study, on yellow fever vaccine responses in identical twins.

Sequencing was performed on PBMCs. These receptors were taken from a woman aged 18-29 years in good health. Both conserved end residues are part of each CDR3. The D gene is left open where the match is weak. The listing skips clone size in some rows; elsewhere it reads once, few, many or a size class.

>TRBV7-6|TRBJ2-7|TRBD1|NA|16
CASSPGGTGQPYEQYF
TGTGCCAGCAGCCCCGGAGGAACGGGACAGCCCTACGAGCAGTACTTC
>TRBV6-5|TRBJ1-2|TRBD1|few|16
CASSYSGQGRAYGYTF
TGTGCCAGCAGTTACTCGGGACAGGGTAGAGCCTATGGCTACACCTTC
>TRBV3-1|TRBJ1-1|NA|many|12
CASSNGGSEAFF
TGTGCCAGCAGCAACGGTGGATCTGAAGCTTTCTTT
>TRBV12-3/TRBV12-4|TRBJ1-5|NA|many|14
CASSQQGFYQPQHF
TGTGCCAGCAGTCAACAGGGTTTTTATCAGCCCCAGCATTTT
>TRBV7-8|TRBJ1-1|NA|few|16
CASKVASGTVVTEAFF
TGTGCCAGCAAGGTTGCTTCAGGGACGGTTGTCACTGAAGCTTTCTTT
>TRBV5-5|TRBJ2-2|NA|many|15
CASSFLGSNTGELFF
TGTGCCAGCAGCTTTCTCGGGTCAAACACCGGGGAGCTGTTTTTT
>TRBV18|TRBJ2-7|TRBD1|few|16
CASSPSGQGSSYEQYF
TGTGCCAGCTCACCATCGGGACAGGGGTCCTCCTACGAGCAGTACTTC
>TRBV14|TRBJ2-1|TRBD1|few|14
CASSQRQGPSEQFF
TGTGCCAGCAGCCAGCGACAGGGCCCATCGGAGCAGTTCTTC
>TRBV10-3|TRBJ1-1|NA|many|13
CAISDPGWNEAFF
TGTGCCATCAGTGACCCCGGGTGGAATGAAGCTTTCTTT
>TRBV5-4|TRBJ2-2|TRBD1|few|21
CASSLYTGTGGFVVGTGELFF
TGTGCCAGCAGCTTGTACACCGGGACAGGGGGGTTCGTCGTTGGTACCGGGGAGCTGTTTTTT
>TRBV20-1|TRBJ2-7|TRBD1|few|15
CSARVLDRGTYEQYF
TGCAGTGCTAGAGTTCTGGACAGGGGAACATACGAGCAGTACTTC
>TRBV28|TRBJ2-2|TRBD1|many|14
CASRLHRGTGELFF
TGTGCCAGCCGACTCCACAGGGGAACCGGGGAGCTGTTTTTT
>TRBV18|TRBJ1-2|TRBD1|few|15
CASSPPSGGYYGYTF
TGTGCCAGCTCACCACCGTCAGGGGGGTACTATGGCTACACCTTC
>TRBV20-1|TRBJ2-3|NA|many|14
CSARALAGTDTQYF
TGCAGTGCTAGAGCTCTAGCCGGCACAGATACGCAGTATTTT
>TRBV15|TRBJ2-5|TRBD1|many|14
CATSRQGATETQYF
TGTGCCACCAGCAGACAGGGGGCCACGGAGACCCAGTACTTC
>TRBV25-1|TRBJ2-1|TRBD2|many|15
CASSEPRDYHNEQFF
TGTGCCAGCAGTGAACCCCGGGACTATCACAATGAGCAGTTCTTC
>TRBV12-3/TRBV12-4|TRBJ2-3|NA|few|15
CASSLMSASTDTQYF
TGTGCCAGCAGTTTAATGTCGGCTAGCACAGATACGCAGTATTTT
>TRBV20-1|TRBJ2-1|NA|few|12
CSASHGGNEQFF
TGCAGTGCTAGTCACGGGGGCAATGAGCAGTTCTTC
>TRBV7-9|TRBJ2-7|NA|NA|14
CASSSAEGFREQYF
TGTGCCAGCAGCTCAGCCGAGGGATTCCGCGAGCAGTACTTC
>TRBV3-1|TRBJ2-6|TRBD1|few|16
CASTHTGGAWANVLTF
TGTGCCAGCACCCACACAGGGGGCGCTTGGGCCAACGTCCTGACTTTC
>TRBV20-1|TRBJ1-1|NA|few|12
CSARAYGTEAFF
TGCAGTGCTAGAGCGTATGGCACTGAAGCTTTCTTT
>TRBV29-1|TRBJ2-1|TRBD1|NA|14
CSVVTGQGYNEQFF
TGCAGCGTTGTTACGGGACAGGGTTACAATGAGCAGTTCTTC